This TCR beta chain emerged from a study of blood T cell repertoires in COVID-19. Study summary: Samples came from the United States, Italy and Spain, spanning acute and convalescent COVID-19.

Sequencing was performed with immunoSEQ multiplex PCR; in TCRdb, only in-frame clones are kept and a portion is missing. The table has about 130,000 clones, approximately 85% seen once. Per the germline V gene, CDR1 is SGHTA and CDR2 is FQGNSA. The ends were cut back, 3 bases at V and 7 bases at J, with 16 bases in the middle. CDR3 length equals 15 residues. V is TRBV7-2 and J is TRBJ2-1; D uncertain. This clonotype was obtained from a woman aged 80 or over with COVID-19, enrolled during active disease. The sample taken for sequencing was peripheral blood. The chain's CDR3 is CASSFSVQVSNEQFF. In nucleotides, the CDR3 is TGTGCCAGCAGCTTTTCCGTTCAGGTGTCTAATGAGCAGTTCTTC.